This TCR beta chain was profiled in a study of cytomegalovirus exposure and HLA in healthy donors. Study observations and caveats: Reportedly, cytomegalovirus status was diagnosed with high sensitivity and specificity. Some public TCRs appeared in many individuals, while most sequences were rare.

CDR3 length: 17 amino acids. V gave up 3 bases and J gave up 3 bases; unmatched junction bases: 13. Germline-derived CDR1 and CDR2 are ENHRY and SYGVKD. Note on this clone: Its antigen remains unknown.

The assay was immunoSEQ multiplex PCR, and TCRdb's table has in-frame clones only and misses some. The sample lists 150,000 to 200,000 clones; roughly 81% were seen once. Among the 110 or so subjects of the validation cohort, separate from the roughly 700-subject first cohort, were the donors. The sequencing input was PBMCs. The TCR comes from a woman in her thirties in good health and CMV-seronegative. The chain combines TRBV10-3 with TRBJ1-2, with 7 bases matching TRBD1. CDR3 sequence reads: CAISDNPTGVGDYGYTF. The CDR3 nucleotides are TGTGCCATCAGTGATAACCCAACAGGGGTTGGGGACTATGGCTACACCTTC.